Listed below are T cell receptor beta chains from one sample, sequenced in a study of control samples from healthy donors and cancer patients. The data were produced by immunoSEQ multiplex PCR, yet TCRdb's version contains in-frame clones alone and is incomplete. The sample lists over 150,000 clones, about 94% occurring once. The sequenced material came from PBMCs. Source of these receptors: a man aged 55 to 70 with colorectal cancer. Both conserved end residues are part of each CDR3. Fields, in order: J gene, D gene, V gene, clone size, CDR3 DNA, CDR3 protein. D genes are given only for firm matches. The size of a clone is reported for some rows only, either as once, few or many, or as a class for expanded clones.

>TRBJ1-5|NA|TRBV24-1|NA
TGTGCCACCAGTGAGTACAGCAATCAGCCCCAGCATTTT
CATSEYSNQPQHF
>TRBJ2-1|TRBD1|TRBV6-5|NA
TGTGCCAGCAGTTCCGCCGGACAGGTTGACAATGAGCAGTTCTTC
CASSSAGQVDNEQFF
>TRBJ1-3|TRBD1|TRBV7-2|NA
TGTGCCAGCAGTATCGACAGGGGCTCTGGAAACACCATATATTTT
CASSIDRGSGNTIYF
>TRBJ1-2|TRBD1|TRBV18|NA
TGTGCCAGCTCACTCGGACAGGGCTTTGACCCTAACTATGGCTACACCTTC
CASSLGQGFDPNYGYTF
>TRBJ2-2|NA|TRBV27|NA
TGTGCCAGCAGTTTACCTTCTCGGGGCGGGGAGCTGTTTTTT
CASSLPSRGGELFF
>TRBJ1-2|NA|TRBV5-4|NA
TGTGCCAGCAGCTTCGGGCAGGGCAACTATGGCTACACCTTC
CASSFGQGNYGYTF
>TRBJ2-1|NA|TRBV5-1|NA
TGCGCCAGCAGCTTGGAGTCTGCCCCCAACGAGCAGTTCTTC
CASSLESAPNEQFF
>TRBJ1-2|TRBD1|TRBV25-1|NA
TGTGCCAGCAGTGATCCGACAGGGGCCAACTATGGCTACACCTTC
CASSDPTGANYGYTF
>TRBJ2-7|TRBD1|TRBV7-9|NA
TGTGCCAGCAGCCCTGCGGACAGGGACTACGAGCAGTACTTC
CASSPADRDYEQYF
>TRBJ1-5|NA|TRBV6-1|NA
TGTGCCAGCAGTGAAGACAAAGCACAGCCCCAGCATTTT
CASSEDKAQPQHF
>TRBJ1-2|TRBD1|TRBV7-9|NA
TGTGCCAGCAGCTTAGAGACAGGGAGCTATGGCTACACCTTC
CASSLETGSYGYTF
>TRBJ2-3|NA|TRBV18|NA
TGTGCCAGCTCACCAAAACAGACCGACTCAGATACGCAGTATTTT
CASSPKQTDSDTQYF
>TRBJ2-2|NA|TRBV10-2|once
TGCGCCAGCAGCGGACCTCGGGAGCTGTTTTTT
CASSGPRELFF
>TRBJ2-5|NA|TRBV28|NA
TGTGCCAGCAGTCTCTTGGGCTCTCAAGAGACCCAGTACTTC
CASSLLGSQETQYF
>TRBJ1-1|NA|TRBV29-1|NA
TGCAGCGCCGGGCGGGCGGAGGTCACTGAAGCTTTCTTT
CSAGRAEVTEAFF
>TRBJ2-3|NA|TRBV18|NA
TGTGCCAGCTCACCACCCGCTGCGGGTGGTACAGATACGCAGTATTTT
CASSPPAAGGTDTQYF
>TRBJ2-3|NA|TRBV5-4|once
TGTGCCAGCAGCAGCTCGGCGATGGCGTCGGCGCAGTATTTT
CASSSSAMASAQYF
>TRBJ1-4|TRBD1|TRBV7-2|NA
TGTGCCAGCAGCTCCGGGACAGGGGATTTTGGAAAACTGTTTTTT
CASSSGTGDFGKLFF
>TRBJ2-1|NA|TRBV21-1|NA
TGTGCCAGCCGTTTCACCGGGACAGGGTCCTACAATGAGCAGTTCTTC
CASRFTGTGSYNEQFF
>TRBJ1-1|NA|TRBV5-1|NA
TGCGCCAGCAGCTTGGTCGCGGGGAACACTGAAGCTTTCTTT
CASSLVAGNTEAFF
>TRBJ2-3|NA|TRBV5-1|few
TGCGCCAGCAGCTCTGCAGACACAGATACGCAGTATTTT
CASSSADTDTQYF
>TRBJ1-5|TRBD1|TRBV30|NA
TGTGCCTGGAGCGGACAGGGTGGCAATCAGCCCCAGCATTTT
CAWSGQGGNQPQHF
>TRBJ1-2|TRBD1|TRBV7-2|NA
TGTGCCAGCAGCCAGGGACAGGGTCCTGGCTACACCTTC
CASSQGQGPGYTF
>TRBJ1-2|NA|TRBV19|once
TGTGCCAGTAGTATGAGGGACTATGGCTACACCTTC
CASSMRDYGYTF
>TRBJ1-1|NA|TRBV19|NA
TGTGCCAGTAGTATAAGGGTGGACACTGAAGCTTTCTTT
CASSIRVDTEAFF
>TRBJ2-3|TRBD1|TRBV6-5|NA
TGTGCCAGCAGTTGGGACAGGGCTAGCACAGATACGCAGTATTTT
CASSWDRASTDTQYF
>TRBJ1-2|NA|TRBV7-9|NA
TGTGCCAGCAGCCCCCGGGACAACTATGGCTACACCTTC
CASSPRDNYGYTF
>TRBJ1-4|NA|TRBV7-9|NA
TGTGCCAGCAGCACCCTTGGGGCTAATGAAAAACTGTTTTTT
CASSTLGANEKLFF
>TRBJ1-2|NA|TRBV7-2|NA
TGTGCCAGCAGCTCGGACGGATACTATGGCTACACCTTC
CASSSDGYYGYTF
>TRBJ2-1|NA|TRBV4-3|once
TGCGCCAGCAGCCAGGAGAGGCAGCTTTACAATGAGCAGTTCTTC
CASSQERQLYNEQFF
>TRBJ2-7|NA|TRBV6-5|NA
TGTGCCAGCAGGGATGGGGGGAACGGGGGGCAGTACTTC
CASRDGGNGGQYF
>TRBJ1-2|TRBD1|TRBV7-2|once
TGTGCCAGCAGCTTAGGGCAGGGGGCAAGTCAGGGATATGGCTACACCTTC
CASSLGQGASQGYGYTF
>TRBJ1-3|NA|TRBV29-1|NA
TGCAGCGTTGAAGGGGACCCTGGAAACACCATATATTTT
CSVEGDPGNTIYF
>TRBJ2-5|NA|TRBV20-1|NA
TGCAGTGCTACCAGGGGTGAGACCCAGTACTTC
CSATRGETQYF
>TRBJ1-1|TRBD1|TRBV30|NA
TGTGCCTGGAGTGCACAGGGGAGCACTGAAGCTTTCTTT
CAWSAQGSTEAFF
>TRBJ2-7|TRBD1|TRBV5-1|once
TGCGCCAGCAGCTTGGGGCAGGGGGATGACGAGCAGTACTTC
CASSLGQGDDEQYF
>TRBJ2-7|TRBD1|TRBV5-6|NA
TGTGCCAGCAACGTCGCCGGGACAGCAACCTACGAGCAGTACTTC
CASNVAGTATYEQYF
>TRBJ2-7|NA|TRBV5-1|NA
TGCGCCAGCAGCTTGGGGACAGTAATCCCCCGCGAGCAGTACTTC
CASSLGTVIPREQYF
>TRBJ1-5|NA|TRBV19|NA
TGTGCCAGTAGTCACCGGGAGGACAATCAGCCCCAGCATTTT
CASSHREDNQPQHF
>TRBJ1-2|NA|TRBV6-5|NA
TGTGCCAGCAGTCCGGGACATCCCTATGGCTACACCTTC
CASSPGHPYGYTF
>TRBJ2-7|TRBD1|TRBV19|NA
TGTGCCAGTAGTATATCGGGACAGGGACCCTCTTTCTCCTACGAGCAGTACTTC
CASSISGQGPSFSYEQYF
>TRBJ2-7|NA|TRBV29-1|NA
TGCAGCGGGGGGGACAGTCCCTACGAGCAGTACTTC
CSGGDSPYEQYF
>TRBJ2-7|NA|TRBV19|NA
TGTGCCAGTAGTCTCGGACAGAACTACGAGCAGTACTTC
CASSLGQNYEQYF
>TRBJ1-2|TRBD1|TRBV9|NA
TGTGCCAGCAGCCCTTGGGACAGGACTAACTATGGCTACACCTTC
CASSPWDRTNYGYTF
>TRBJ1-5|NA|TRBV6-1|once
TGTGCCAGCAGTGAATCGGGCACACGCAATCAGCCCCAGCATTTT
CASSESGTRNQPQHF
>TRBJ1-2|NA|TRBV5-5|NA
TGTGCCAGCAGCTTGGTAGGAGGGAATGACTATGGCTACACCTTC
CASSLVGGNDYGYTF
>TRBJ2-1|TRBD2|TRBV28|NA
TGTGCCACCTCGGGCGGGGGAACCTACAATGAGCAGTTCTTC
CATSGGGTYNEQFF
>TRBJ2-3|TRBD1|TRBV5-4|NA
TGTGCCAGCACCATTAAGAGAGGGGGCCGCACAGATACGCAGTATTTT
CASTIKRGGRTDTQYF
>TRBJ1-4|NA|TRBV28|NA
TGTGCCAGCAGTTGGGCGGCCGCAAATGAAAAACTGTTTTTT
CASSWAAANEKLFF